The clone carrying this TCR beta chain occurred a few times. At one of its ends the junction is not consistent with the germline gene, which may arise from a read error. The data were obtained in a study of pediatric ulcerative colitis. One to two pinch biopsies were taken from the rectum during colonoscopy. Data came from immunoSEQ multiplex PCR; TCRdb stores just in-frame clones and leaves some out. The repertoire holds under 50,000 clones, with roughly 79% as singletons. The germline CDR1 and CDR2 sequences are MGHRA and YSYEKL. CDR3 length equals 17 residues. The chain recombines TRBV4-1 with TRBJ1-6; 10 positions agree with TRBD1. Sequenced: gut tissue. This TCR was recovered from a girl between 5 and 17 years old with moderate ulcerative colitis. CDR3 DNA sequence: TGCGCCAGCAGCGAAGAGCTTCGGACAGGGGGAAGTTCACCCCTCCACTTT. Translating it yields CASSEELRTGGSSPLHF.